The present entry profiles one T cell receptor beta chain with its context. Study processing details: Reference gene primer amplification gave estimated nucleated cell counts. Method: immunoSEQ multiplex PCR; TCRdb's copy keeps in-frame clones and lacks some. From that table come the V and J calls and clone size; the DNA was used to work out D and trimming. Altogether some 82,000 clones are present, roughly 89% being singletons, with the ten largest covering about 1.9%. These data come from a study of blood T cell repertoires in COVID-19. About the research overall: Both acute and convalescent COVID-19 samples were obtained from the United States, Italy and Spain. Sample material is recorded as cDNA or gDNA derived from T cells, B-cell-depleted T cells, or PBMCs.

The CDR3 runs 14 residues. Trimming left V 2 bases short and J 11 bases short, with 15 bases between. Germline CDR1 reads KGHSH; CDR2 reads LQKENI. The sequencing sample was made of peripheral blood. The sequence came from a woman in her forties or fifties in a cohort sampled during active COVID-19. V gene TRBV18 combines with J gene TRBJ1-4; tentative D call: TRBD1 (5 bases). CDR3 sequence (DNA): TGTGCCAGCTCACCAACAGCTTCGCACAGGAAACTGTTTTTT. Translated: CASSPTASHRKLFF.